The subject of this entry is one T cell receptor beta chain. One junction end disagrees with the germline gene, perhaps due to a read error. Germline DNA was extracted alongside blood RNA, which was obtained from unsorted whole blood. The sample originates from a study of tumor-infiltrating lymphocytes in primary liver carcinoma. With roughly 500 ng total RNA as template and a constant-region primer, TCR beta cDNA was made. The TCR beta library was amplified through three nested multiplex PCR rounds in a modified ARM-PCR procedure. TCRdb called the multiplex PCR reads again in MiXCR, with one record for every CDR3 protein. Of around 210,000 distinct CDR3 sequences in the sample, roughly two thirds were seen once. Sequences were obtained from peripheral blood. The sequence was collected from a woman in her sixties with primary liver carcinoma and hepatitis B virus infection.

The CDR3 region has the DNA TGTGCCAGCAGCCTAGCGGGACAGGGTAACTCTGGGGCCAACGTCTTGACTTTC. Translated: CASSLAGQGNSGANVLTF. This sequence joins TRBV11-2 and TRBJ2-6; D may be TRBD1 or TRBD2 (9 bases each). The CDR3 spans 18 residues. Germline V lookup: CDR1 SGHAT, CDR2 FQNNGV.